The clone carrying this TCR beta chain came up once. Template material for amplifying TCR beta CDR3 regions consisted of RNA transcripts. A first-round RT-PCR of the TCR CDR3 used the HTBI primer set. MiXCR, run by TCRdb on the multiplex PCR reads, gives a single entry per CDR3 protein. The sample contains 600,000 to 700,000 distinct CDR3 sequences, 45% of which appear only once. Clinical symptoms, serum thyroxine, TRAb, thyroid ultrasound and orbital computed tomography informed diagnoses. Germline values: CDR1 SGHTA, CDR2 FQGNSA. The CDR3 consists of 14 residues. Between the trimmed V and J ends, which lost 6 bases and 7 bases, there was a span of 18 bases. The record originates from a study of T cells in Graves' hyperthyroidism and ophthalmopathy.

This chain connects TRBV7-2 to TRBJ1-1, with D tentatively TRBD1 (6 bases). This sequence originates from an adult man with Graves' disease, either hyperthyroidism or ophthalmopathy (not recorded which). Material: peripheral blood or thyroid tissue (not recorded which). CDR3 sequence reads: CASSPGRGTDEAFF. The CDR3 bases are TGTGCCAGCAGTCCCGGAAGGGGGACGGATGAAGCTTTCTTT.